This TCR beta chain was captured in a study of CD8+ T cells in alopecia areata. The wider study: Among treated patients, severity was scored by affected scalp area percentage.

Sequencing templates came from extracted RNA that was reverse transcribed into cDNA. The protocol was immunoSEQ multiplex PCR, while the TCRdb copy is restricted to in-frame clones and leaves out a portion. Of about 120,000 clones detected, around 56% appear once; the ten largest clones hold roughly 0.45%. Germline V gene lookup returns CDR1 SGHRS and CDR2 YFSETQ. CDR3 length: 16 amino acids. V dropped 0 bases and J dropped 4 bases, with 13 bases sitting between them. Treatment of the sample: oral pan-JAK inhibitor, 5-10 mg twice daily. The receptor was derived from a human donor with alopecia areata. The chain joins TRBV5-1 to TRBJ2-2, with a possible D match to TRBD2 (5 bases). The sample in question was CD4+ T cells sorted from blood, obtained at week 4, from a patient treated with tofacitinib. The CDR3 here is CASSLVSVRGTGELFF. In DNA form, the CDR3 reads TGCGCCAGCAGCTTGGTCTCGGTTCGGGGCACCGGGGAGCTGTTTTTT. The entire variable domain, with the rest obtained from reference TRBV5-1 and TRBJ2-2, is as follows: KAGVTQTPRYLIKTRGQQVTLSCSPISGHRSVSWYQQTPGQGLQFLFEYFSETQRNKGNFPGRFSGRQFSNSRSEMNVSTLELGDSALYLCASSLVSVRGTGELFFGEGSRLTVL.